The clone carrying this T cell receptor (beta chain) appeared a few times. The data were obtained in a study of T-cell reconstitution after alpha-beta-depleted transplantation in children. For TCRbeta, the library was prepared with unique molecular identifiers. TCRdb used MiXCR to reprocess the PCR reads, holding one entry per CDR3 protein. The sample lists almost 500,000 distinct CDR3 sequences, roughly a tenth seen once, with roughly 2% in the top ten. Germline V gene data show CDR1 as SGHVS and CDR2 as FQNEAQ. The CDR3 runs to 15 residues. J was trimmed by 1 base and V by 7 bases; bases with no gene match: 7.

The rearrangement uses TRBV7-8 and TRBJ2-3, with TRBD1 identical over 8 bases. The sample consisted of PBMCs, taken before TCRalphabeta/CD19-depleted stem cell transplant. The sequence came from a child aged 2-15 years with inherited bone marrow failure, due to receive a stem cell transplant. CDR3 protein: CASNRRTGRTDTQYF. Here the CDR3 DNA reads TGTGCCAGCAACCGGAGGACAGGGCGCACAGATACGCAGTATTTT.